A selection of T cell receptor beta chains follows, all from one sample in a study of blood T cells in healthy people across ages. TCRdb reprocessed the 5' RACE reads with MiXCR, giving one entry per CDR3 protein. The sample yields fewer than 800,000 distinct CDR3 sequences, around 49% seen once. Sequences were obtained from blood. These receptors were collected from a woman aged 55 to 70 in good health. The CDR3 runs from the conserved cysteine through the conserved F or W. Fields, in order: clone size, J gene, V gene, CDR3 protein. A row's size may be missing; if present it is once, few, many or a size class.

abundance: -; j_gene: TRBJ2-1; v_gene: TRBV7-3; CDR3aa: CASKPGGRYNEQFF
abundance: -; j_gene: TRBJ2-1; v_gene: TRBV29-1; CDR3aa: CSVEWDSSNKQFF
abundance: few; j_gene: TRBJ2-7; v_gene: TRBV28; CDR3aa: CASSSGTGGSYEQYF
abundance: -; j_gene: TRBJ2-7; v_gene: TRBV7-2; CDR3aa: CASSLGASGSGEQYF
abundance: once; j_gene: TRBJ2-7; v_gene: TRBV12-3/TRBV12-4; CDR3aa: CASSLELAGGRYEQYF
abundance: -; j_gene: TRBJ2-7; v_gene: TRBV27; CDR3aa: CASSLTPGTAAYEQYF
abundance: -; j_gene: TRBJ2-4; v_gene: TRBV5-1; CDR3aa: CASSTNPGDKNIQYF
abundance: -; j_gene: TRBJ2-1; v_gene: TRBV6-5; CDR3aa: CASTPGVTHNEQFF
abundance: -; j_gene: TRBJ2-6; v_gene: TRBV6-2/TRBV6-3; CDR3aa: CASSSKFWPSAGANVLTF
abundance: -; j_gene: TRBJ2-5; v_gene: TRBV7-4; CDR3aa: CASSFFGGKTQYF
abundance: many; j_gene: TRBJ2-5; v_gene: TRBV6-6; CDR3aa: CASSGLAGEQETQYF
abundance: few; j_gene: TRBJ2-1; v_gene: TRBV28; CDR3aa: CASSPGGNSYNEQFF
abundance: -; j_gene: TRBJ1-1; v_gene: TRBV20-1; CDR3aa: CSATRKVNTEAFF
abundance: -; j_gene: TRBJ2-1; v_gene: TRBV7-2; CDR3aa: CASSRSASSYNEQFF
abundance: -; j_gene: TRBJ2-5; v_gene: TRBV7-2; CDR3aa: CASSRSSQGRDEQYF
abundance: many; j_gene: TRBJ2-1; v_gene: TRBV4-2; CDR3aa: CASSQDPYGRSSYNEQFF
abundance: -; j_gene: TRBJ1-2; v_gene: TRBV12-3/TRBV12-4; CDR3aa: CASSLLGVDGYTF
abundance: many; j_gene: TRBJ2-4; v_gene: TRBV18; CDR3aa: CASSPLSGKGSKNIQYF
abundance: -; j_gene: TRBJ2-3; v_gene: TRBV20-1; CDR3aa: CSASSPRTSTDTQYF
abundance: few; j_gene: TRBJ2-3; v_gene: TRBV4-1; CDR3aa: CASSYGTAAIETDTQYF
abundance: few; j_gene: TRBJ1-2; v_gene: TRBV5-1; CDR3aa: CASRSDSRYGYTF
abundance: few; j_gene: TRBJ2-7; v_gene: TRBV27; CDR3aa: CASSWRANYEQYF
abundance: -; j_gene: TRBJ2-1; v_gene: TRBV9; CDR3aa: CASSDPDRKGNEQFF
abundance: -; j_gene: TRBJ2-7; v_gene: TRBV29-1; CDR3aa: CSVEGDGGHEQYF
abundance: -; j_gene: -; v_gene: TRBV20-1; CDR3aa: CSARDPGTGGLEQYF
abundance: few; j_gene: TRBJ1-1; v_gene: TRBV20-1; CDR3aa: CSARTIGGAEAFF
abundance: -; j_gene: TRBJ1-4; v_gene: TRBV15; CDR3aa: CATSRESGSSNEKLFF
abundance: -; j_gene: TRBJ2-7; v_gene: TRBV28; CDR3aa: CASGIAASYEQYF
abundance: few; j_gene: TRBJ2-7; v_gene: TRBV5-1; CDR3aa: CASSLRASDAYEQYF
abundance: -; j_gene: TRBJ2-6; v_gene: TRBV27; CDR3aa: CASSLSGASFSGANVLTF
abundance: -; j_gene: TRBJ2-2; v_gene: TRBV7-3; CDR3aa: CASSLSGMSGVTGELFF
abundance: -; j_gene: TRBJ1-6; v_gene: TRBV5-1; CDR3aa: CASSYGERNSPLHF
abundance: -; j_gene: TRBJ2-7; v_gene: TRBV7-9; CDR3aa: CASSSGTVLDEQYF
abundance: once; j_gene: TRBJ2-1; v_gene: TRBV15; CDR3aa: CATSRGAGYEQFF
abundance: -; j_gene: TRBJ2-7; v_gene: TRBV20-1; CDR3aa: CSASHRDVKYF
abundance: -; j_gene: TRBJ2-5; v_gene: TRBV6-6; CDR3aa: CASSSTGQQETQYF
abundance: -; j_gene: TRBJ2-1; v_gene: TRBV20-1; CDR3aa: CSAVSGTSRNEQFF
abundance: -; j_gene: TRBJ2-4; v_gene: TRBV5-1; CDR3aa: CASSSDRGPTKNIQYF
abundance: -; j_gene: TRBJ2-5; v_gene: TRBV20-1; CDR3aa: CSASPPGQGQETQYF
abundance: -; j_gene: TRBJ2-1; v_gene: TRBV7-2; CDR3aa: CASSLAAGLRANEQFF
abundance: few; j_gene: TRBJ1-4; v_gene: TRBV4-3; CDR3aa: CASSQEDRGSEKLFF
abundance: -; j_gene: TRBJ2-3; v_gene: TRBV29-1; CDR3aa: CSVEDSGSSPDAQYF
abundance: -; j_gene: TRBJ2-5; v_gene: TRBV10-3; CDR3aa: CAISELGVYRNQETQYF
abundance: -; j_gene: TRBJ2-2; v_gene: TRBV7-7; CDR3aa: CASSLVGLAGTGELFF
abundance: -; j_gene: TRBJ2-7; v_gene: TRBV4-1; CDR3aa: CAGSQLLAGAPYEQYF
abundance: -; j_gene: TRBJ2-5; v_gene: TRBV18; CDR3aa: CASSPGTSGSRREIQYF
abundance: -; j_gene: TRBJ1-1; v_gene: TRBV6-5; CDR3aa: CASRRTNMNTETFF
abundance: once; j_gene: TRBJ1-4; v_gene: TRBV7-2; CDR3aa: CASSLRKAVGEKLFF
abundance: few; j_gene: -; v_gene: TRBV9; CDR3aa: CASRVPPGLAIYEQYF
abundance: -; j_gene: TRBJ2-5; v_gene: TRBV7-7; CDR3aa: CASSPNPGLAGYQETQYF
abundance: -; j_gene: TRBJ2-5; v_gene: TRBV24-1; CDR3aa: CATSEPRTNGQETQYF
abundance: -; j_gene: -; v_gene: TRBV28; CDR3aa: CASRSATPSEQYF
abundance: -; j_gene: TRBJ2-7; v_gene: TRBV29-1; CDR3aa: CSVESRREASYEQYF
abundance: -; j_gene: -; v_gene: TRBV20-1; CDR3aa: CSARPAGPLQETQYF
abundance: -; j_gene: TRBJ2-1; v_gene: TRBV29-1; CDR3aa: CSIAGTGTSVEQFF
abundance: once; j_gene: TRBJ2-3; v_gene: TRBV16; CDR3aa: CASSQSGRGDTQYF
abundance: few; j_gene: TRBJ2-1; v_gene: TRBV7-2; CDR3aa: CASSPGEAGGASYNEQFF
abundance: -; j_gene: TRBJ2-1; v_gene: TRBV20-1; CDR3aa: CSALLAGARNEQFF